This record looks at one TCR beta chain sequence and its context. Germline V gives CDR1 SGHVS, CDR2 FQNEAQ. The CDR3 runs 16 residues. Trimming removed 5 bases from V and 3 bases from J, with 18 bases in between. The data stem from a study of identifying expanded T cells in peripheral blood. TCRdb keeps only in-frame clones here, not all; method: immunoSEQ multiplex PCR. The table lists about 53,000 clones, about 80% of them singletons, with about 15% in the top ten. V is TRBV7-8 and J is TRBJ2-3; possibly TRBD1 for D (5 bases). The TCR comes from a person aged 18 to 69 in good health. Sequenced input: blood. CDR3 bases: TGTGCCAGCAGCCCATCCACAAGGGGCGGTACAGATACGCAGTATTTT. Residues: CASSPSTRGGTDTQYF.